Sequencing of this T cell receptor beta chain was carried out in a study of blood T cell repertoires in COVID-19. The assay was immunoSEQ multiplex PCR, and TCRdb's table has in-frame clones only and misses some. The table shows approximately 170,000 clones, with roughly 88% occurring only once. This CDR3 contains 15 residues. V dropped 4 bases and J dropped 0 bases, with 13 bases sitting between them. Germline loops: CDR1 PRHDT, CDR2 FYEKMQ (reference sequence). Sequenced: peripheral blood. This sequence joins TRBV13 and TRBJ2-7; maybe TRBD2 (6 bases). The origin of this receptor is a man in his sixties who had recovered from COVID-19. CDR3 sequence (DNA): TGTGCCAGCAGCTCCACTAGCCAGCCCTCCTACGAGCAGTACTTC. It encodes CASSSTSQPSYEQYF.